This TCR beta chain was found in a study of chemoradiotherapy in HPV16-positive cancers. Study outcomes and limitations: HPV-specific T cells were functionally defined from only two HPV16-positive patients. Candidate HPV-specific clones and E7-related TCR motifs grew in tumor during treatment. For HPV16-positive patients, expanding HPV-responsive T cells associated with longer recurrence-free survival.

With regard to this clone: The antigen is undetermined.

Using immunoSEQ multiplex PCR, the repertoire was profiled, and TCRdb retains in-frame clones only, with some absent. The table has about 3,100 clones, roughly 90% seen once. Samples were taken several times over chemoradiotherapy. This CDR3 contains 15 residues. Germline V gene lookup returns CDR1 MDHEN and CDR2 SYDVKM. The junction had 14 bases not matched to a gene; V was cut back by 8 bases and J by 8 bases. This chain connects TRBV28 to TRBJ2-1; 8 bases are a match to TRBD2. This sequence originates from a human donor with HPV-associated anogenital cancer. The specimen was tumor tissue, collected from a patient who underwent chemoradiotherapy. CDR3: CASFSSGGVVDEQFF. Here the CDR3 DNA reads TGTGCCAGCTTCTCATCGGGGGGGGTTGTGGATGAGCAGTTCTTC.